A selection of T cell receptor beta chains follows, all from one sample in a study of metastatic and nonmetastatic thyroid tumors. TCRdb reassembled clones from the PCR reads with MiXCR. In the table there are under 20,000 clones, around a quarter of which are singletons. Sequencing was performed on blood. These receptors came from a female donor with papillary thyroid cancer or a benign thyroid nodule (not recorded which). Some clones in this sample may be carry-over from other donors' samples. The CDR3 runs from the conserved cysteine through the conserved F or W. D genes are given only for firm matches. Size is omitted from some rows. Given values are once, few, many or a class for expanded clones.

TRBJ1-4	TRBV12-3/TRBV12-4	-	few	CASSAHGIGGEKLFF	TGTGCCAGCAGTGCCCACGGAATAGGGGGTGAAAAACTGTTTTTT
TRBJ2-2	TRBV5-1	-	-	CASSLLIMSGRNTGELFF	TGCGCCAGCAGCTTGCTTATTATGTCAGGGCGGAACACCGGGGAGCTGTTTTTT
TRBJ2-3	TRBV4-3	TRBD2	many	CASSGIAGGGADTQYF	TGCGCCAGCAGCGGGATAGCGGGAGGTGGGGCAGATACGCAGTATTTT
TRBJ1-5	TRBV20-1	-	many	CSARDREAQPQHF	TGCAGTGCTAGAGATCGTGAAGCTCAGCCCCAGCATTTT
TRBJ2-7	TRBV6-5	-	-	CASSYSTGCYELYF	TGTGCCAGCAGTTACTCGACAGGTTGCTACGAGCTGTACTTC
TRBJ2-1	TRBV3-1	-	once	CASSRKAYEQFF	TGTGCCAGCAGCCGAAAGGCCTATGAGCAGTTCTTC
TRBJ2-2	TRBV20-1	-	-	CSAIGAGANTGELFF	TGCAGTGCTATTGGAGCGGGCGCGAACACCGGGGAGCTGTTTTTT
TRBJ2-1	TRBV7-9	TRBD1	many	CASSSSTGGMDEQFF	TGTGCCAGCAGCTCGTCGACAGGGGGAATGGATGAGCAGTTCTTC
TRBJ2-3	TRBV15	TRBD2	many	CATSRDRGDGGTQYF	TGTGCCACCAGCAGAGATCGGGGGGACGGGGGTACGCAGTATTTT
TRBJ1-5	TRBV5-1	TRBD1	-	CASSPGTGNQPQHF	TGCGCCAGCAGCCCCGGGACAGGCAATCAGCCCCAGCATTTT
TRBJ2-7	TRBV15	TRBD2	-	CATSRDMLMTSPYEQYF	TGTGCCACCAGCAGAGATATGTTGATGACTAGCCCCTACGAGCAGTACTTC
TRBJ1-6	TRBV18	-	-	CASSPTVSSYNSPLHF	TGTGCCAGCTCACCCACAGTTAGCTCCTATAATTCACCCCTCCACTTT
TRBJ2-7	TRBV20-1	-	-	CSARDGSTYEQYF	TGCAGTGCTAGAGATGGGTCAACCTACGAGCAGTACTTC
TRBJ1-5	TRBV20-1	-	-	CSALPIPATGGNQPQHF	TGCAGTGCTTTGCCCATCCCCGCGACTGGGGGCAATCAGCCCCAGCATTTT
TRBJ2-3	TRBV20-1	-	many	CSARDKVVSTDTQYF	TGCAGTGCTAGAGATAAGGTAGTTAGCACAGATACGCAGTATTTT
TRBJ2-2	TRBV12-3/TRBV12-4	-	medium-sized	CASSLGLGELFF	TGTGCCAGCAGTTTAGGGCTGGGGGAGCTGTTTTTT
TRBJ2-1	TRBV12-3/TRBV12-4	-	few	CASSTSGEQFF	TGTGCCAGCAGTACCTCGGGGGAGCAGTTCTTC
TRBJ2-5	TRBV7-2	TRBD2	many	CASSTGLALETQYF	TGTGCCAGCAGCACCGGACTAGCCTTGGAGACCCAGTACTTC
TRBJ2-7	TRBV11-2	-	-	CASSPGVSGYEQYF	TGTGCCAGCAGCCCGGGGGTCTCAGGCTACGAGCAGTACTTC
TRBJ2-1	TRBV7-9	-	many	CASSDHYEQFF	TGTGCCAGCAGCGACCACTATGAGCAGTTCTTC
TRBJ2-7	TRBV27	-	-	CACSPTGGISYEQYF	TGTGCCTGCAGCCCTACAGGAGGGATTTCCTACGAGCAGTACTTC
TRBJ2-4	TRBV12-3/TRBV12-4	TRBD2	-	CASSTLAGVGNIQYF	TGTGCCAGCAGCACCTTAGCGGGAGTTGGAAACATTCAGTACTTC
TRBJ2-1	TRBV6-4	TRBD2	medium-sized	CASSEASGVDEQFF	TGTGCCAGCAGTGAGGCTAGCGGGGTCGATGAGCAGTTCTTC
TRBJ2-7	TRBV28	-	medium-sized	CASSAVGQTYEQYF	TGTGCCAGCAGCGCCGTGGGACAAACTTACGAGCAGTACTTC
TRBJ1-3	TRBV6-5	-	-	CASIYRRPGGGNTIYF	TGTGCCAGCATTTACAGGAGACCTGGGGGTGGAAACACCATATATTTT
TRBJ1-6	TRBV6-1	-	-	CASSEGGPPDFF	TGTGCCAGCAGTGAAGGGGGCCCTCCGGATTTTTTT
TRBJ1-3	TRBV6-2/TRBV6-3	-	-	CASSYPGNTIYF	TGTGCCAGCAGTTACCCTGGAAACACCATATATTTT
TRBJ2-7	TRBV7-3	-	-	CASSLEAGPTYEQYF	TGTGCCAGCAGCTTAGAGGCGGGGCCTACCTACGAGCAGTACTTC
TRBJ1-2	TRBV27	TRBD1	-	CARWDRGGYTF	TGCGCCAGATGGGACAGGGGTGGCTACACCTTC
TRBJ1-5	TRBV4-1	TRBD1	many	CASSQDPATGRPQHF	TGCGCCAGCAGCCAAGATCCCGCGACAGGGAGGCCCCAGCATTTT
TRBJ2-3	TRBV6-1	-	-	CASSGGGRTDTQYF	TGTGCCAGCAGTGGAGGCGGACGCACAGATACGCAGTATTTT
TRBJ2-3	TRBV18	-	-	CASSPEGGITDTQYF	TGTGCCAGCTCACCTGAAGGGGGGATCACAGATACGCAGTATTTT
TRBJ2-2	TRBV7-3	-	-	CASSIGCPVELFF	TGTGCCAGCAGCATAGGGTGCCCCGTGGAGCTGTTTTTT
TRBJ2-7	TRBV19	TRBD2	medium-sized	CASKATASGYEQYF	TGTGCCAGTAAAGCCACGGCTAGCGGCTACGAGCAGTACTTC
TRBJ1-5	TRBV2	-	-	CASSVSYGGGADQPQHF	TGTGCCAGCAGTGTTAGCTATGGGGGTGGGGCGGATCAGCCCCAGCATTTT
TRBJ1-1	TRBV27	-	few	CANTFRGIDVEAFF	TGTGCCAACACCTTCAGGGGAATCGATGTTGAAGCTTTCTTT
TRBJ2-1	TRBV12-3/TRBV12-4	TRBD2	few	CASSPLAGENVEQFF	TGTGCCAGCAGTCCACTAGCGGGAGAAAACGTTGAGCAGTTCTTC
TRBJ1-3	TRBV6-6	-	-	CASSLFDSQRWGNTIYF	TGTGCCAGCAGTTTATTCGACAGCCAGCGATGGGGAAACACCATATATTTT
TRBJ1-6	TRBV27	TRBD1	few	CASSLQDRVHSTLHF	TGTGCCAGCAGTTTACAGGACAGGGTCCATTCAACCCTCCACTTT
TRBJ1-5	TRBV15	-	-	CATSSLSVVRNQPQHF	TGTGCCACCAGCAGTCTTTCGGTGGTGCGGAATCAGCCCCAGCATTTT
TRBJ2-3	TRBV28	-	-	CASKSPGGVFTDTQYF	TGTGCCAGCAAATCCCCTGGGGGCGTATTCACAGATACGCAGTATTTT
TRBJ2-7	TRBV11-3	TRBD2	many	CASSPSLAGGGGQYF	TGTGCCAGCAGCCCCTCACTAGCGGGAGGAGGCGGGCAGTACTTC
TRBJ2-5	TRBV5-6	TRBD2	-	CASSLALAGGQETQYF	TGTGCCAGCAGCTTGGCGCTAGCGGGGGGGCAAGAGACCCAGTACTTC
TRBJ1-1	TRBV28	-	few	CASILHGPRNTEAFF	TGTGCCAGCATTTTACATGGGCCAAGGAACACTGAAGCTTTCTTT
TRBJ1-2	TRBV11-2	-	-	CASSLQSQPTPYGYTF	TGTGCCAGCAGCTTACAGAGTCAACCGACACCTTATGGCTACACCTTC
TRBJ2-3	TRBV13	-	-	CASSLTGLFSTDTQYF	TGTGCCAGCAGCTTAACAGGCTTATTTAGCACAGATACGCAGTATTTT
TRBJ1-2	TRBV6-6	-	few	CASSYSGGGGYTF	TGTGCCAGCAGTTACTCGGGGGGGGGTGGCTACACCTTC